A single sample gave rise to the 27 T cell receptor beta chains below, sequenced in a study of blood T cell repertoires in COVID-19. The table came from immunoSEQ multiplex PCR; TCRdb's copy has only in-frame clones and leaves some out. The sample lists roughly 120,000 clones; just over 75% were seen once. Material for sequencing was peripheral blood. The receptors derive from a woman of 80 years or more with acute or convalescent COVID-19.

In nucleotides, the CDR3 is TGTGCCAGCAGCCGCGAGTGGGCTCAGCCCCAGCATTTT. This translates into CASSREWAQPQHF. The chain combines TRBV12-3 or TRBV12-4 with TRBJ1-5; D not resolved. The CDR3 contains 13 residues. Between the trimmed V and J ends, which lost 6 bases and 6 bases, there was a span of 12 bases.

This chain joins TRBV10-3 and TRBJ2-1, with D possibly TRBD2 on 7 matching bases. This CDR3 contains 16 residues. With 4 bases removed from V and 5 bases from J, the gap between germline ends came to 18 bases. Germline-derived CDR1 and CDR2 are ENHRY and SYGVKD. This CDR3 is CAISASRGAGNNEQFF. The DNA for the CDR3 is TGTGCCATCAGTGCCTCCCGGGGGGCAGGTAACAATGAGCAGTTCTTC.

This rearrangement joins TRBV6-5 to TRBJ1-1; maybe TRBD1 (5 bases). The ends were cut back, 6 bases at V and 0 bases at J, with 8 bases in the middle. There are 13 residues in the CDR3. Per germline, CDR1 MNHEY and CDR2 SVGAGI. The CDR3 spells CASRTDLNTEAFF. CDR3 in DNA: TGTGCCAGCAGGACAGACTTGAACACTGAAGCTTTCTTT.

This chain connects TRBV11-2 to TRBJ1-5; 11 bases fit TRBD1. The CDR3 totals 19 residues. Losses at the gene ends were 0 bases for V and 2 bases for J; bases not matched to a gene: 9. Germline CDR1 is SGHAT and CDR2 is FQNNGV. The CDR3, as DNA: TGTGCCAGCAGCTTAGAATGTCCCGGGACAGGGGGGGGCAATCAGCCCCAGCATTTT. Translation: CASSLECPGTGGGNQPQHF. The whole variable domain, remainder taken from reference TRBV11-2 and TRBJ1-5, is EAGVAQSPRYKIIEKRQSVAFWCNPISGHATLYWYQQILGQGPKLLIQFQNNGVVDDSQLPKDRFSAERLKGVDSTLKIQPAKLEDSAVYLCASSLECPGTGGGNQPQHFGDGTRLSIL.

A few counts support this clone. CDR3 bases: TGTGCCAGCAGACAGGACCATTCCGGGGAGCTGTTTTTT. It encodes CASRQDHSGELFF. The J gene is TRBJ2-2, the V gene TRBV2; D perhaps matches TRBD1 (5 bases). CDR1 SNHLY and CDR2 FYNNEI come from the germline V gene. The CDR3 has 13 amino acids. Trimming removed 6 bases from V and 6 bases from J, with 11 bases in between. Full variable domain (outside the CDR3, taken from reference TRBV2 and TRBJ2-2): EPEVTQTPSHQVTQMGQEVILRCVPISNHLYFYWYRQILGQKVEFLVSFYNNEISEKSEIFDDQFSVERPDGSNFTLKIRSTKLEDSAMYFCASRQDHSGELFFGEGSRLTVL.

The chain combines TRBV7-8 with TRBJ1-2, with TRBD1 matching over 7 bases. The CDR3 runs 12 residues. CDR1 and CDR2 from the germline V gene are SGHVS and FQNEAQ. J lost 7 bases, V lost 5 bases, and 4 bases had no gene match. Written as DNA, the CDR3 is TGTGCCAGCAGCCCCGGGGACAGTGGCTACACCTTC. It is translated as CASSPGDSGYTF.

The rearrangement uses TRBV3-1 (or the pseudogene TRBV3-2) and TRBJ1-2; 8 bases align to TRBD1. Germline V gives CDR1 LGHDT, CDR2 YNNKEL (reference sequence). This CDR3 has 15 residues. The junction had 7 bases not matched to a gene; V was cut back by 1 base and J by 6 bases. CDR3 residues: CASSQAGQGRNGYTF. CDR3 coding DNA: TGTGCCAGCAGCCAAGCCGGACAGGGTAGGAATGGCTACACCTTC.

This clone was observed a handful of times. The rearrangement joins TRBV10-3 to TRBJ1-6; D gene ambiguous. Germline assignment: CDR1 ENHRY and CDR2 SYGVKD. CDR3 length: 14 amino acids. Trimming removed 2 bases from V and 7 bases from J, with 9 bases in between. The CDR3 DNA reads as TGTGCCATCAGTGAGCCCCCCCGGAATTCACCCCTCCACTTT. Residues: CAISEPPRNSPLHF.

The chain carries TRBV5-1 and TRBJ2-7; 8 bases agree with TRBD1. CDR1 is SGHRS and CDR2 is YFSETQ in the germline V gene. CDR3 length: 15 residues. Trimming at V came to 4 bases and at J to 4 bases, leaving 10 bases not matched to a gene. The CDR3 region has the DNA TGCGCCAGCAGCGTGGTGCCCAGGGGGCAATACGAGCAGTACTTC. This codes for CASSVVPRGQYEQYF. Full variable domain (missing parts from reference TRBV5-1 and TRBJ2-7): KAGVTQTPRYLIKTRGQQVTLSCSPISGHRSVSWYQQTPGQGLQFLFEYFSETQRNKGNFPGRFSGRQFSNSRSEMNVSTLELGDSALYLCASSVVPRGQYEQYFGPGTRLTVT.

The chain has TRBV20-1 and TRBJ2-1; D gene ambiguous. Germline V lookup: CDR1 DFQATT, CDR2 SNEGSKA (reference sequence). The CDR3 runs to 11 residues. V lost 5 bases and J 8 bases, leaving 10 bases between the germline ends. The DNA for the CDR3 is TGCAGTGCTGGGCTGGTTGATGAGCAGTTCTTC. Protein: CSAGLVDEQFF.

CDR3 in amino acids: CASSLWLGGRKTEAFF. Here the CDR3 DNA reads TGTGCCAGCAGTTTATGGCTCGGGGGGCGGAAAACTGAAGCTTTCTTT. The chain has TRBV27 and TRBJ1-1; D is perhaps TRBD1 (6 bases). With 1 base removed from V and 5 bases from J, the gap between germline ends came to 17 bases. This CDR3 has 16 residues. CDR1 is MNHEY, CDR2 SMNVEV, per germline (reference sequence).

This clone came up a few times. The chain is built from TRBV2 and TRBJ2-5; 14 nucleotides match TRBD2. The trim removed 6 bases at V and 5 bases at J, leaving 8 bases unmatched. CDR1 is SNHLY, CDR2 FYNNEI, per germline. This CDR3 has 16 amino acids. The CDR3 reads CASSGTSGRGRETQYF. DNA for the CDR3: TGTGCCAGCAGCGGGACTAGCGGGAGAGGGCGGGAGACCCAGTACTTC.

The chain carries TRBV4-3 and TRBJ2-2, with TRBD1 matching 10 bases. Germline V gene data show CDR1 as LGHNA and CDR2 as YSLEER. The CDR3 loop spans 16 amino acids. Unmatched junction bases numbered 14, after V lost 3 bases and J lost 13 bases. The CDR3 DNA follows: TGCGCCAGCAGCCAGCAGAACAGGGACAGGGGCCGGGGGCTGTTTTTT. As protein: CASSQQNRDRGRGLFF.

The CDR3 protein is CASSLGAISGPTDTQYF. Written as DNA, the CDR3 is TGTGCCAGCAGCTTAGGAGCGATTAGCGGCCCCACAGATACGCAGTATTTT. This chain joins TRBV11-2 and TRBJ2-3; possible D gene TRBD2, 6 bases. V gave up 1 base and J gave up 2 bases, with 16 bases separating them. Per the germline V gene, CDR1 is SGHAT and CDR2 is FQNNGV. This CDR3 is built from 17 residues.

The chain links TRBV11-2 to TRBJ1-1, with D uncertain. Germline loops: CDR1 SGHAT, CDR2 FQNNGV. This CDR3 comprises 15 residues. The V gene lost 1 base and the J gene lost 0 bases, with 9 bases spanning the gap. CDR3 region: CASSLVGGLNTEAFF. The DNA for the CDR3 is TGTGCCAGCAGCTTAGTAGGCGGTTTGAACACTGAAGCTTTCTTT.

V gene TRBV6-6 combines with J gene TRBJ1-3; D call uncertain. This CDR3 spans 13 amino acids. V dropped 4 bases and J dropped 2 bases, with 6 bases sitting between them. The germline V gene has CDR1 MNHNY and CDR2 SVGAGI (reference sequence). CDR3 residues: CASSSGTGNTIYF. As DNA, the CDR3 is TGTGCCAGCAGTTCCGGGACTGGAAACACCATATATTTT.

This sequence joins TRBV10-3 and TRBJ1-2; the D is unclear. The CDR3 has 13 residues. V was pared by 4 bases and J by 6 bases, with 12 bases between. Per the germline V gene, CDR1 is ENHRY and CDR2 is SYGVKD. Here the CDR3 reads CAISALPEHGYTF. The DNA of the CDR3 is TGTGCCATCAGTGCCCTGCCGGAGCATGGCTACACCTTC.

The genes are TRBV3-1 (or the pseudogene TRBV3-2) and TRBJ2-3; TRBD2 matches 11 bases. The CDR3 runs 17 residues. The germline CDR1 and CDR2 sequences are LGHDT and YNNKEL (reference sequence). Losses at the gene ends were 7 bases for V and 0 bases for J; bases not matched to a gene: 9. As DNA, the CDR3 is TGTGCCAGCACCTCTACTAGCGGGGGATTTAGCACAGATACGCAGTATTTT. This gives the protein CASTSTSGGFSTDTQYF.

J is TRBJ1-2 and V is TRBV12-3 or TRBV12-4; the match to TRBD1 covers 7 bases. This CDR3 is 13 amino acids long. V lost 5 bases and J lost 9; bases outside the gene matches: 9. CDR3 region: CASSRQGFSSYTF. In nucleotides, the CDR3 is TGTGCCAGCAGTCGACAGGGTTTTAGTAGCTACACCTTC.

The rearrangement joins TRBV7-2 to TRBJ2-7; 13 nucleotides match TRBD2. The CDR3 extends over 15 amino acids. Germline V gene sequence: CDR1 SGHTA, CDR2 FQGNSA. J gave up 6 bases and V 2 bases, and 4 bases lay outside the gene matches. CDR3 sequence reads: CASSLTGLAGVEQYF. CDR3 sequence (DNA): TGTGCCAGCAGCTTAACTGGACTAGCGGGAGTCGAGCAGTACTTC.

The V gene is TRBV7-2, the J gene TRBJ2-3; unclear D gene. Per germline, CDR1 SGHTA and CDR2 FQGNSA. CDR3 length equals 12 residues. Trimming pared 4 bases from V and 3 bases from J, leaving 5 bases between. The CDR3 coding sequence is TGTGCCAGCAGCTCCCAGACAGATACGCAGTATTTT. It encodes CASSSQTDTQYF.

This rearrangement joins TRBV6-2 or TRBV6-3 to TRBJ2-3; 11 bases fit TRBD2. CDR1 and CDR2 (germline): MNHEY, SVGEGT. The CDR3 loop spans 15 amino acids. Trimming removed 6 bases from V and 6 bases from J; junction bases left unmatched: 8. The CDR3 DNA reads TGTGCCAGCAGCCCAGAACTAGCGGGAGCTGATACGCAGTATTTT. This codes for CASSPELAGADTQYF.

This clone has a handful of counts. The genes are TRBV18 and TRBJ1-4; 12 bases fit TRBD1. J lost 2 bases, V lost 4 bases, and 5 bases had no gene match. The CDR3 totals 17 residues. Germline values: CDR1 KGHSH, CDR2 LQKENI. CDR3 protein: CASSRGTGGATNEKLFF. The CDR3 bases are TGTGCCAGCTCACGCGGGACAGGGGGCGCGACTAATGAAAAACTGTTTTTT.

This chain joins TRBV19 and TRBJ2-6; TRBD1 matches at 7 bases. With 2 bases clipped from V and 3 bases from J, the junction kept 1 base outside the gene matches. The CDR3 has 15 residues. Germline CDR1 is LNHDA and CDR2 is SQIVND (reference sequence). This chain's CDR3 is CASSITGVGANVLTF. The CDR3 DNA is TGTGCCAGTAGTATAACAGGGGTTGGGGCCAACGTCCTGACTTTC.

This rearrangement joins TRBV19 to TRBJ1-3; 8 bases align to TRBD1. The V gene end was trimmed by 7 bases and the J gene end by 5 bases; junction bases not matched to a gene: 19. There are 18 residues in the CDR3. The germline CDR1 and CDR2 sequences are LNHDA and SQIVND (reference sequence). The CDR3 nucleotides read TGTGCCAGTACCGACACCCCGGGGACAGGCGTTTATAGAAACACCATATATTTT. It yields the protein CASTDTPGTGVYRNTIYF. Supplemented by reference TRBV19 and TRBJ1-3, the full variable domain reads DGGITQSPKYLFRKEGQNVTLSCEQNLNHDAMYWYRQDPGQGLRLIYYSQIVNDFQKGDIAEGYSVSREKKESFPLTVTSAQKNPTAFYLCASTDTPGTGVYRNTIYFGEGSWLTVV.

V is TRBV30 and J is TRBJ1-1; no clear D gene. The CDR3 covers 13 residues. Trimming cost V 4 bases and J 5 bases, with 14 bases left between them. The germline gives CDR1 GTSNPN, CDR2 SVGIG (reference sequence). This CDR3 is CAWKSNRVTEAFF. In DNA form, the CDR3 reads TGTGCCTGGAAATCGAATCGGGTGACTGAAGCTTTCTTT.

The genes are TRBV9 and TRBJ1-3; TRBD1 might be the D (5 bases). The CDR3 extends over 15 amino acids. The ends were cut back, 2 bases at V and 4 bases at J, with 13 bases in the middle. Germline lookup yields CDR1 SGDLS and CDR2 YYNGEE. CDR3 nucleotide sequence: TGTGCCAGCAGCGTCCAGGCGGGGGAGGGAAACACCATATATTTT. It specifies CASSVQAGEGNTIYF.